This T cell receptor beta chain stems from a study of T-cell memory formation after mild COVID-19. Study at large: TCR clustering was largely donor specific.

Using its own MiXCR run on the 5' RACE reads, TCRdb lists one record per CDR3 protein. The sample lists roughly 300,000 distinct CDR3 sequences; approximately 13% were seen once. This CDR3 has 11 amino acids. Germline CDR1 reads LNHDA; CDR2 reads SQIVND (reference sequence). V was pared by 2 bases and J by 6 bases, with 4 bases between. Study-wide findings and caveats: CD8+ contracting clones occupied EMRA, while CD4+ ones occupied mainly CM and EM. Cross-reactive memory apparently joined, as some responding clones appeared in pre-infection memory.

About this clonotype: The antigen is unknown.

The receptor's source is a man younger than 35 who had mild COVID-19 (a few samples of this study predate the infection). Cell type and time point are not known. Sequencing used PBMCs or a T cell subset sorted from them (not recorded which). The genes are TRBV19 and TRBJ1-1; D not certain. CDR3 coding DNA: TGTGCCAGTAGTATACGGCCTGAAGCTTTCTTT. It yields the protein CASSIRPEAFF.